This T cell receptor beta chain was observed in a study of Graves' ophthalmopathy and Graves' hyperthyroidism. Newly diagnosed, the hyperthyroidism patients had under 2 months' duration and were aged 18 to 65. Patients with other autoimmune diseases, uncontrolled infections, pregnancy or lactation were excluded. Study-level points and caveats: The model predicted ophthalmopathy progression with 60% to 71% sensitivity and approximately 72% specificity. Detection in blood was also observed for most expanded thyroid clonotypes above 0.001 frequency.

Amplification of the TCR beta CDR3 regions used RNA transcripts (as template). HTBI primers served in a first-round RT-PCR, which a second-round multiplex PCR followed. Via MiXCR, TCRdb re-called the multiplex PCR reads, giving one row per CDR3 protein. The sample has over a million distinct CDR3 sequences, approximately 35% seen once. About this clonotype itself: What it binds is not known.

Trimming pared 6 bases from V and 11 bases from J, leaving 25 bases between. Germline V gene lookup returns CDR1 SGHAT and CDR2 FQNNGV. CDR3 length: 15 residues. V is TRBV11-2 and J is TRBJ1-1, with D hard to call. The sample taken for sequencing was peripheral blood or thyroid tissue (not recorded which). The TCR sequence derives from an adult man with Graves' hyperthyroidism. In nucleotides, the CDR3 is TGTGCCAGCAGTTATTCGGTCAGACCTTTTTTGGGTGCTTTCTTT. Translating it yields CASSYSVRPFLGAFF.